A selection of T cell receptor beta chains follows, all from one sample in a study of cytomegalovirus exposure and HLA in healthy donors. The assay was immunoSEQ multiplex PCR, and TCRdb's table has in-frame clones only and misses some. Counted here are over 150,000 clones, more than 70% occurring once; the ten biggest clones make up over 1.2%. Sequenced input: PBMCs. The receptor set was obtained from a man aged 55 to 70 in good health and CMV-seronegative. Both conserved end residues are part of each CDR3. D genes are given only for firm matches. Not all rows give a size; the values are once, few, many and, for expanded clones, a class.

TRBJ2-2 TRBV4-1 few . TGCGCCAGCAGCCAGGTGACAGCCGGGGAGCTGTTTTTT CASSQVTAGELFF
TRBJ2-5 TRBV10-3 . TRBD2 TGTGCCATCAGGGATACGGGACTAGCGGGACAAGAGACCCAGTACTTC CAIRDTGLAGQETQYF
TRBJ2-5 TRBV7-2 once TRBD2 TGTGCCAGCTCGGGACTAGCGGGGGTGGAGACCCAGTACTTC CASSGLAGVETQYF
TRBJ1-4 TRBV10-3 . TRBD1 TGTGCCATAGCCGACAGGGAGAGAGAAAAACTGTTTTTT CAIADREREKLFF
TRBJ2-1 TRBV9 . TRBD2 TGTGCCAGCAGCGTAGTGGGTCTAGCGGGAGTCAATGAGCAGTTCTTC CASSVVGLAGVNEQFF
TRBJ2-1 TRBV11-2 . . TGTGCCAGCAGCCCTCAGTCTTCCTACAATGAGCAGTTCTTC CASSPQSSYNEQFF
TRBJ2-6 TRBV6-1 . . TGTGCCAGCAGTCGGGAGTTCTCTGGGGCCAACGTCCTGACTTTC CASSREFSGANVLTF
TRBJ2-5 TRBV18 . . TGTGCCAGCTCACCACCAGGGGCCCAAGAGACCCAGTACTTC CASSPPGAQETQYF
TRBJ2-2 TRBV4-1 . TRBD1 TGCGCCAGCAGCCCCACCGGGACAGTAAACACCGGGGAGCTGTTTTTT CASSPTGTVNTGELFF
TRBJ1-5 TRBV6-4 . TRBD1 TGTGCCAGCAGTGAGAGACAGGGGTCCCTTCAGCCCCAGCATTTT CASSERQGSLQPQHF
TRBJ1-4 TRBV27 . TRBD1 TGTGCCAGCAGTTTAGTTGGAGACAGGGCTGAAAAACTGTTTTTT CASSLVGDRAEKLFF